Listed below are T cell receptor beta chains from one sample, sequenced in a study of human T cells and chemical hapten exposure. TCRdb itself ran the RACE reads through MiXCR, one entry per CDR3 protein. Among some 250,000 distinct CDR3 sequences listed, approximately 7.5% were seen once. The starting material was whole blood, obtained in connection with sensitization to the hapten diphenylcyclopropenone (DPC). These receptors originate from a young man with alopecia areata. Some clones in this sample may be carry-over from other donors' samples. The CDR3 runs from the conserved cysteine through the conserved F or W. The D gene is left open where the match is weak. A clone size is listed for some rows: how often the clone was seen (once, few, many), or a class if it is expanded.

clone_size	j_call	d_call	v_call	cdr3_aa	cdr3_nt
-	TRBJ2-1	-	TRBV12-3/TRBV12-4	CASSRTSRNNEQFF	TGTGCCAGCAGTCGGACCTCGAGAAACAATGAGCAGTTCTTC
-	TRBJ1-1	TRBD1	TRBV6-1	CASIEQGQGNAFF	TGTGCCAGCATTGAGCAGGGACAGGGGAATGCTTTCTTT
-	TRBJ1-1	TRBD1	TRBV13	CASSSRRTGPYYTEAFF	TGTGCCAGCAGCTCTCGCCGGACAGGGCCCTATTACACTGAAGCTTTCTTT
-	TRBJ2-1	TRBD1	TRBV6-6	CASRTSGTGSTNEQFF	TGTGCCAGCAGGACATCCGGGACAGGAAGTACCAATGAGCAGTTCTTC
many	TRBJ2-1	-	TRBV7-2	CASSPDNRNEQFF	TGTGCCAGCAGCCCAGACAACCGCAATGAGCAGTTCTTC
few	TRBJ1-1	TRBD1	TRBV6-5	CASSLDRGGYNTEAFF	TGTGCCAGCAGTTTAGACAGGGGGGGATATAACACTGAAGCTTTCTTT
few	TRBJ2-5	-	TRBV7-8	CASSPETQYF	TGTGCCAGCAGCCCAGAGACCCAGTACTTC
-	TRBJ2-3	TRBD2	TRBV3-1	CASSQTSGSTDTQYF	TGTGCCAGCAGCCAGACTAGCGGGAGCACAGATACGCAGTATTTT
many	TRBJ2-6	-	TRBV6-6	CASSPGANVLTF	TGTGCCAGTTCTCCCGGGGCCAACGTCCTGACTTTC
few	TRBJ1-1	-	TRBV7-2	CASSFSRGTEAFF	TGTGCCAGCAGCTTTTCGAGGGGCACTGAAGCTTTCTTT
many	TRBJ1-1	-	TRBV3-1	CASSQNSNTEAFF	TGTGCCAGCAGTCAAAACAGTAACACTGAAGCTTTCTTT
few	TRBJ1-1	-	TRBV6-2/TRBV6-3	CASSDRTGNTEAFF	TGTGCCAGCAGTGATAGAACAGGGAACACTGAAGCTTTCTTT
-	TRBJ1-1	-	TRBV4-3	CASSQDGWTRGTEAFF	TGCGCCAGCAGCCAAGATGGCTGGACCCGAGGGACTGAAGCTTTCTTT
-	TRBJ2-7	-	TRBV6-5	CASSPEALYEQYF	TGTGCCAGCAGTCCAGAAGCGCTCTACGAGCAGTACTTC
-	TRBJ2-6	-	TRBV19	CATAIGANVLTF	TGTGCCACCGCCATTGGGGCCAACGTCCTGACTTTC
-	TRBJ1-1	-	TRBV6-2/TRBV6-3	CATRRDGLLNTEAFF	TGTGCCACAAGACGGGACGGGCTTCTGAACACTGAAGCTTTCTTT
few	TRBJ2-1	-	TRBV10-3	CAISELQGDNRNEQFF	TGTGCCATCAGTGAGTTACAGGGAGACAACCGCAATGAGCAGTTCTTC
few	TRBJ2-3	TRBD2	TRBV5-4	CASSGGGAGGTDTQYF	TGTGCCAGCAGCGGCGGGGGGGCCGGCGGCACAGATACGCAGTATTTT